This T cell receptor (beta chain) came from a study of blood T cell repertoires in COVID-19. Study-wide context: Specimens from acute and convalescent COVID-19 originated in the United States, Italy and Spain.

This CDR3 is 14 amino acids long. Germline lookup yields CDR1 SGHTA and CDR2 FQGTGA. After removal of 5 bases from V and 2 bases from J, the junction contained 4 bases not matched to a gene. In the original workflow: Reference gene primer amplification yielded estimated nucleated cell counts. The data were produced by immunoSEQ multiplex PCR, yet TCRdb's version contains in-frame clones alone and is incomplete. V and J calls plus clone size are reproduced from that table; the DNA served to infer D and trimming. The sample gives about 220,000 clones, around 81% of which show up once; roughly 2.4% is in the top ten.

This clonotype originated in a woman aged 55-70 years with acute or convalescent COVID-19. J is TRBJ2-3 and V is TRBV7-3, with 7 nucleotides matching TRBD1. Sequencing was performed on peripheral blood. The CDR3 reads CASSPTGATDTQYF. CDR3 in DNA: TGTGCCAGCAGCCCTACAGGGGCCACAGATACGCAGTATTTT.